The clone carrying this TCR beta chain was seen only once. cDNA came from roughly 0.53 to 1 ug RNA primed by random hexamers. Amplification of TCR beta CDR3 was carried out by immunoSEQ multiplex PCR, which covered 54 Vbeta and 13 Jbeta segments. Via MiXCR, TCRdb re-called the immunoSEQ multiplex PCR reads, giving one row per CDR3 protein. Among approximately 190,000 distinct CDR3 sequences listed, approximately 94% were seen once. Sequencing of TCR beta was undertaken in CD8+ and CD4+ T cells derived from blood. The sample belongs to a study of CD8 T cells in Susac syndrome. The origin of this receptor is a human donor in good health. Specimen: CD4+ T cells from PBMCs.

CDR3 region: CASSSPTSYEQYF. The CDR3 DNA sequence: TGTGCCAGCAGCTCCCCTACCTCCTACGAGCAGTACTTC. V gene TRBV5-4 combines with J gene TRBJ2-7; D is undetermined. This CDR3 has 13 amino acids. V was cut by 3 bases and J by 0 bases, with 7 bases left in between. CDR1 and CDR2 from the germline V gene are SGHNT and YYREEE (reference sequence).